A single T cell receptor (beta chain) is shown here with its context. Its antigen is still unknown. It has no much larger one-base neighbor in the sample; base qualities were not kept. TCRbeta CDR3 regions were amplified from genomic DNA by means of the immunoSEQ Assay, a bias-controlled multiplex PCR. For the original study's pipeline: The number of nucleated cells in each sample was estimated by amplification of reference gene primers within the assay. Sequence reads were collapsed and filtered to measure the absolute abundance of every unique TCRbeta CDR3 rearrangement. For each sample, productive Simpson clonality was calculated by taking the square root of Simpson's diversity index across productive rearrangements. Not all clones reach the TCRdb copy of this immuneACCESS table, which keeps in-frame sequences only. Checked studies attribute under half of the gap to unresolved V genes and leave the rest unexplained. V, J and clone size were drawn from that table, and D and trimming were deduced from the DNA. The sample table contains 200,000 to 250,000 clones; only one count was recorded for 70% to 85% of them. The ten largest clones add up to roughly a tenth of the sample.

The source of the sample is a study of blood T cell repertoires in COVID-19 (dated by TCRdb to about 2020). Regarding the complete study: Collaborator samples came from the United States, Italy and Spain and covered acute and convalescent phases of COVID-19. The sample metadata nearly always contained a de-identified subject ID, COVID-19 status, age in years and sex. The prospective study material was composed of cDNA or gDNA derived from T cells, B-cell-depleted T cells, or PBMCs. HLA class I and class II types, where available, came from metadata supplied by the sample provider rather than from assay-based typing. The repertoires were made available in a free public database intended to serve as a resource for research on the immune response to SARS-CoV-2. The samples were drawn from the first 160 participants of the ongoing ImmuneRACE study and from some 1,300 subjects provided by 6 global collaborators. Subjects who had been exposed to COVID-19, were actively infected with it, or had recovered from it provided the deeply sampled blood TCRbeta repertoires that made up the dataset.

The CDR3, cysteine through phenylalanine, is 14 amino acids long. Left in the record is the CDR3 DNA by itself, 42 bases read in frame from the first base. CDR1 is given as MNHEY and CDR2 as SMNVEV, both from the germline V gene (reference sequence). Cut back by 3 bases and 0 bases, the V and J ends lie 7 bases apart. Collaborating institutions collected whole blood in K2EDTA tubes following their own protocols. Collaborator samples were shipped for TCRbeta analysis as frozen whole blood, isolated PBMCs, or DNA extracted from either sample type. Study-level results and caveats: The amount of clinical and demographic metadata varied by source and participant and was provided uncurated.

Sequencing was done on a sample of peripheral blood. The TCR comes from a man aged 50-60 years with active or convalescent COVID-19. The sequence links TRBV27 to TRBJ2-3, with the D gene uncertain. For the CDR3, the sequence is CASSFRQSTDTQYF. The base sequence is TGTGCCAGCAGTTTCAGACAAAGCACAGATACGCAGTATTTT.